Below, 25 T cell receptor beta chains from the same sample are listed, as sequenced in a study of blood T cell repertoires in COVID-19. Only in-frame clones appear in the TCRdb table, and some are missing; sequencing was by immunoSEQ multiplex PCR. In the table there are approximately 150,000 clones, roughly four fifths of which are singletons. The material sequenced was peripheral blood. These receptors were collected from a woman aged 80 or older with acute or convalescent COVID-19.

The genes are TRBV19 and TRBJ1-4, with 7 positions matching TRBD1. This CDR3 has 14 residues. J lost 8 bases, V lost 6 bases, and 9 bases had no gene match. Per germline, CDR1 LNHDA and CDR2 SQIVND (reference sequence). Here the CDR3 reads CASRVRGEYEKLFF. The CDR3 DNA sequence: TGTGCCAGTAGAGTCAGGGGGGAATACGAAAAACTGTTTTTT.

CDR3 in amino acids: CASSFTSGSYEQYF. The CDR3 DNA is TGTGCCAGCAGTTTTACTAGCGGGAGTTACGAGCAGTACTTC. This rearrangement joins TRBV6-2 or TRBV6-3 to TRBJ2-7, with 11 bases aligning to TRBD2. The CDR3 spans 14 residues. The V gene end was trimmed by 4 bases and the J gene end by 4 bases; junction bases not matched to a gene: 3. Per the germline V gene, CDR1 is MNHEY and CDR2 is SVGEGT.

The chain couples TRBV28 to TRBJ2-7, with TRBD2 identical over 9 bases. V was pared by 10 bases and J by 1 base, with 8 bases of the junction left unmatched. Germline V gene sequence: CDR1 MDHEN, CDR2 SYDVKM. This CDR3 has 14 amino acids. The CDR3 protein is CATTVLAGSYEQYF. CDR3 coding DNA: TGTGCCACCACAGTACTAGCGGGTTCCTACGAGCAGTACTTC.

This chain uses TRBV30 with TRBJ2-7, with 7 bases lining up with TRBD1. The CDR3 sequence is 13 residues long. J gave up 4 bases and V 3 bases, and 6 bases lay outside the gene matches. Germline CDR1 GTSNPN, CDR2 SVGIG (reference sequence). CDR3 in amino acids: CAWSEGAMYEQYF. CDR3 in DNA: TGTGCCTGGAGCGAGGGGGCCATGTACGAGCAGTACTTC.

V is TRBV5-6 and J is TRBJ1-2; TRBD1 matches at 10 bases. Germline V lookup: CDR1 SGHDT, CDR2 YYEEEE. V lost 4 bases, J lost 5 bases, and 8 bases stayed unmatched. This CDR3 contains 15 residues. The CDR3 coding sequence is TGTGCCAGCAGCCCCGGGACAGGGGTCGAGTATGGCTACACCTTC. Its translation is CASSPGTGVEYGYTF.

This clone came up a few times. The chain is built from TRBV6-5 and TRBJ2-2; 7 bases fit TRBD1. In germline, CDR1 is MNHEY, CDR2 SVGAGI. The CDR3 loop spans 15 amino acids. V trimming: 5 bases; J trimming: 5 bases; junction bases outside the gene matches: 8. The CDR3 loop reads CASSIQGSGTGELFF. The DNA of the CDR3 is TGTGCCAGCAGTATACAGGGGTCGGGTACCGGGGAGCTGTTTTTT.

The sample holds a few counts of this clone. This chain's CDR3 is CASSSLAGRAEAFF. The CDR3 DNA reads as TGTGCCAGCAGCTCTCTGGCGGGGCGAGCTGAAGCTTTCTTT. The gene calls are TRBV11-2 and TRBJ1-1, with TRBD1 as a possible D gene (5 bases). Germline CDR1 is SGHAT and CDR2 is FQNNGV. V was shortened by 4 bases and J by 6 bases, with 15 bases between the two germline ends. The CDR3 loop spans 14 amino acids.

This sequence joins TRBV6-5 and TRBJ1-4; TRBD1 matches at 10 bases. This CDR3 contains 13 residues. Losses at the gene ends were 10 bases for V and 7 bases for J; bases not matched to a gene: 6. Germline V gene sequence: CDR1 MNHEY, CDR2 SVGAGI. The CDR3 region has the DNA TGTGCCACCCGGGACAGGGGAATTGAAAAACTGTTTTTT. Translated: CATRDRGIEKLFF.

This clone was seen a handful of times. This chain joins TRBV6-2 or TRBV6-3 and TRBJ2-2, with 8 bases fitting TRBD2. This CDR3 contains 15 residues. Losses at the gene ends were 6 bases for V and 7 bases for J; bases not matched to a gene: 10. CDR1 is MNHEY and CDR2 is SVGEGT in the germline V gene. The CDR3 protein is CASSQPGLGGGELFF. As DNA, the CDR3 is TGTGCCAGCAGCCAACCGGGACTAGGAGGCGGGGAGCTGTTTTTT.

The V call is TRBV9, the J call TRBJ2-7; D ambiguous. The germline gives CDR1 SGDLS, CDR2 YYNGEE. Trimming removed 0 bases from V and 4 bases from J, with 14 bases in between. This CDR3 is 15 amino acids long. CDR3 region: CASSVESGFQYEQYF. The CDR3 nucleotides read TGTGCCAGCAGCGTAGAATCTGGTTTTCAGTACGAGCAGTACTTC.

The chain has TRBV5-1 and TRBJ2-5; 13 bases are a match to TRBD2. From germline, CDR1 is SGHRS and CDR2 YFSETQ. With 4 bases clipped from V and 5 bases from J, the junction kept 2 bases outside the gene matches. The CDR3 has 14 amino acids. The CDR3 coding sequence is TGCGCCAGCAGCCCGGGACTAGCGGGGGAGACCCAGTACTTC. This codes for CASSPGLAGETQYF.

The rearrangement joins TRBV30 to TRBJ1-5, with 9 bases that match TRBD1. V was clipped by 2 bases and J by 7 bases; unmatched bases: 6. The germline V gene has CDR1 GTSNPN and CDR2 SVGIG (reference sequence). The CDR3 loop spans 14 amino acids. DNA for the CDR3: TGTGCCTGGAGTCCTACAGGGGGCGGGCAGCCCCAGCATTTT. This sequence encodes CAWSPTGGGQPQHF.

This sequence joins TRBV2 and TRBJ1-6, with TRBD1 identical over 11 bases. V shed 6 bases, J shed 9 bases, and the junction held 16 bases outside the gene matches. Germline CDR1 reads SNHLY; CDR2 reads FYNNEI. The CDR3 contains 18 residues. This chain's CDR3 is CASSNILHRDRGFSPLHF. The CDR3 DNA follows: TGTGCCAGCAGCAATATATTACACCGGGACAGGGGGTTTTCACCCCTCCACTTT.

This clone was seen once. The chain employs TRBV24-1 and TRBJ2-5, with D possibly being TRBD1 (6 bases). Germline V gene data show CDR1 as KGHDR and CDR2 as SFDVKD. The CDR3 length is 13 residues. V gave up 4 bases and J gave up 4 bases, with 9 bases separating them. CDR3 sequence: CATSEQGTETQYF. The DNA for the CDR3 is TGTGCCACCAGTGAACAGGGAACAGAGACCCAGTACTTC.

This clone was detected once. V is TRBV11-3 and J is TRBJ2-1; maybe TRBD2 (5 bases). The CDR3 contains 13 residues. V was pared by 6 bases and J by 10 bases, with 16 bases between. In germline, CDR1 is SGHNT, CDR2 YENEEA. The chain's CDR3 is CASSSFGRGEQFF. The DNA for the CDR3 is TGTGCCAGCAGTTCATTCGGCCGGGGAGAGCAGTTCTTC.

Worth noting for this clone: The sample carries other DNA sequences with the same CDR3. V gene TRBV19 combines with J gene TRBJ1-4, with D possibly matching TRBD1 (5 bases). The CDR3 sequence is 14 residues long. V was trimmed by 3 bases and J by 7 bases, leaving 12 bases between them. Germline-derived CDR1 and CDR2 are LNHDA and SQIVND (reference sequence). CDR3: CASSIGRGGEKLFF. In DNA, the CDR3 is TGTGCCAGTAGTATCGGAAGGGGCGGTGAAAAACTGTTTTTT.

This clone has only one observation. V usage is TRBV9 and J usage is TRBJ1-6, with D maybe TRBD1 (6 bases). The CDR3 sequence is 16 residues long. V dropped 0 bases and J dropped 4 bases, with 11 bases sitting between them. Germline V CDR1 and CDR2: SGDLS, YYNGEE. The CDR3 loop reads CASSVETGPYNSPLHF. The CDR3 nucleotides are TGTGCCAGCAGCGTAGAAACAGGGCCTTATAATTCACCCCTCCACTTT.

This clone was counted between two and nine times. This rearrangement joins TRBV11-2 to TRBJ2-1; no clear D gene. V lost 5 bases and J lost 9, with 11 bases in between. Germline V gives CDR1 SGHAT, CDR2 FQNNGV. The length of the CDR3 is 12 residues. CDR3 sequence reads: CASSPPGGEQFF. The CDR3 DNA is TGTGCCAGCAGCCCCCCCGGTGGTGAGCAGTTCTTC. Together with reference TRBV11-2 and TRBJ2-1, the CDR3 gives the full variable domain: EAGVAQSPRYKIIEKRQSVAFWCNPISGHATLYWYQQILGQGPKLLIQFQNNGVVDDSQLPKDRFSAERLKGVDSTLKIQPAKLEDSAVYLCASSPPGGEQFFGPGTRLTVL.

In its sample, this clone was seen a few times. This chain joins TRBV7-3 and TRBJ2-3, with D maybe TRBD2 (6 bases). Germline CDR1 reads SGHTA; CDR2 reads FQGTGA. V was shortened by 5 bases and J by 0 bases, with 18 bases between the two germline ends. This CDR3 has 17 residues. The CDR3 loop reads CASSTRMGGASTDTQYF. CDR3 bases: TGTGCCAGCAGCACACGGATGGGGGGAGCTAGCACAGATACGCAGTATTTT.

This clone was picked up one time. The rearrangement links TRBV5-1 to TRBJ2-7; TRBD1 matches at 9 bases. In germline, CDR1 is SGHRS, CDR2 YFSETQ. V shed 2 bases and J 7 bases; nucleotides not matched to a gene: 7. The CDR3 sequence is 14 residues long. The CDR3 nucleotides read TGCGCCAGCAGCTTCACCGGGACAGGGAGTGAGCAGTACTTC. Translation: CASSFTGTGSEQYF.

Notes on this clone: The identical CDR3 is also encoded by other nucleotide sequences in the sample. J is TRBJ2-1 and V is TRBV5-1; D is unresolved. The V end lost 3 bases, the J end lost 5 bases, and 6 bases lay between the germline ends. Germline CDR1 SGHRS, CDR2 YFSETQ. The CDR3 is 12 amino acids. The CDR3 DNA reads TGCGCCAGCAGCTGGGCAAACAATGAGCAGTTCTTC. Its translation is CASSWANNEQFF.

This chain joins TRBV9 and TRBJ2-2; D may be TRBD2 (5 bases). The germline CDR1 and CDR2 sequences are SGDLS and YYNGEE. V was cut by 0 bases and J by 3 bases, with 9 bases left in between. CDR3 length: 15 residues. CDR3 nucleotide sequence: TGTGCCAGCAGCGTAGCGACTACCGACACCGGGGAGCTGTTTTTT. This gives the protein CASSVATTDTGELFF. The entire variable domain, with the rest obtained from reference TRBV9 and TRBJ2-2, is as follows: DSGVTQTPKHLITATGQRVTLRCSPRSGDLSVYWYQQSLDQGLQFLIQYYNGEERAKGNILERFSAQQFPDLHSELNLSSLELGDSALYFCASSVATTDTGELFFGEGSRLTVL.

The rearrangement joins TRBV7-9 to TRBJ2-5; 7 bases match TRBD2. Germline CDR1 is SEHNR and CDR2 is FQNEAQ (reference sequence). The CDR3 contains 16 residues. V lost 5 bases and J lost 1; bases outside the gene matches: 10. The CDR3 coding sequence is TGTGCCAGCAGCCCTGCCGGGCGGGGGTTCCAAGAGACCCAGTACTTC. This codes for CASSPAGRGFQETQYF.

V gene TRBV4-3 combines with J gene TRBJ2-5; TRBD2 matches at 9 bases. V gave up 4 bases and J gave up 4 bases; unmatched junction bases: 4. Germline V gene sequence: CDR1 LGHNA, CDR2 YSLEER. The length of the CDR3 is 14 residues. CDR3 bases: TGCGCCAGCAGCCCCCGCGGGGGGGCAGAGACCCAGTACTTC. Protein: CASSPRGGAETQYF.

The V gene is TRBV29-1, the J gene TRBJ2-3; perhaps TRBD2 as D (6 bases). Trimming shortened V by 7 bases and J by 2 bases, and 13 bases separated the two germline ends. Germline CDR1 is SQVTM and CDR2 is ANQGSEA. CDR3 size: 13 residues. CDR3 nucleotides: TGCAGCGGCAGTAGGGACTCCACAGATACGCAGTATTTT. As protein: CSGSRDSTDTQYF.